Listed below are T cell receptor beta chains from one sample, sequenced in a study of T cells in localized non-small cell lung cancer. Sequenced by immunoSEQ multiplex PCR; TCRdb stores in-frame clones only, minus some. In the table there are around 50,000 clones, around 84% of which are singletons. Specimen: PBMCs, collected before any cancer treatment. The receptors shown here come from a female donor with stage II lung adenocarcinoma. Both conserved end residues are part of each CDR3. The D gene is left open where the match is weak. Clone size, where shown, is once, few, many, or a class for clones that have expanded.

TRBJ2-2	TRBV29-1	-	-	CSVVQQNTGELFF	TGCAGCGTTGTACAGCAGAACACCGGGGAGCTGTTTTTT
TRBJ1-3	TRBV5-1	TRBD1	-	CASKEGGAGNTIYF	TGCGCCAGCAAAGAAGGGGGCGCAGGAAACACCATATATTTT
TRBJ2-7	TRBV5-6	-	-	CASSYRDSQPYEQYF	TGTGCCAGCAGCTACCGGGACTCACAGCCCTACGAGCAGTACTTC
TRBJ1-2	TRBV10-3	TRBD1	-	CAISSTGDGGYTF	TGTGCCATCAGTTCGACAGGGGACGGTGGCTACACCTTC
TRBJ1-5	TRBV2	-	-	CASRSGWSNQPQHF	TGTGCCAGCCGCTCAGGGTGGAGCAATCAGCCCCAGCATTTT
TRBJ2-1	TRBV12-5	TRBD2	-	CASGPRTSGGADEQFF	TGTGCTAGTGGTCCCCGGACTAGCGGGGGGGCGGATGAGCAGTTCTTC
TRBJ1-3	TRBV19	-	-	CASSSGLTRNTIYF	TGTGCCAGTTCCTCGGGCCTGACGCGAAACACCATATATTTT
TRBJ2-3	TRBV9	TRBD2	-	CASSVVSGAPSDTQYF	TGTGCCAGCAGCGTAGTTAGCGGGGCACCCTCGGATACGCAGTATTTT
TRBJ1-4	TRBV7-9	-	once	CASRLGGYEKLFF	TGTGCCAGCAGGCTGGGGGGGTATGAAAAACTGTTTTTT
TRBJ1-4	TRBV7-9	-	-	CASSLGLPIGEKLFF	TGTGCCAGCAGCTTGGGACTCCCGATCGGGGAAAAACTGTTTTTT
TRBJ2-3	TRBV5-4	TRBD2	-	CASSFDGGSTDTQYF	TGTGCCAGCAGCTTTGACGGGGGGAGCACAGATACGCAGTATTTT
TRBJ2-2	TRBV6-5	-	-	CASRGDYTGELFF	TGTGCCAGCAGGGGGGACTACACCGGGGAGCTGTTTTTT
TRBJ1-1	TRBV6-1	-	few	CASKEDREAFF	TGTGCCAGCAAAGAAGACAGGGAAGCTTTCTTT
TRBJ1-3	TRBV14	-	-	CASSAGNTIYF	TGTGCCAGCAGCGCTGGAAACACCATATATTTT
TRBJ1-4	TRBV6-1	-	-	CASSENWSVRNEKLFF	TGTGCCAGCAGTGAGAATTGGAGTGTCCGCAATGAAAAACTGTTTTTT
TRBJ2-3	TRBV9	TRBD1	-	CASSPRTGATDTQYF	TGTGCCAGCAGCCCGCGGACAGGAGCCACAGATACGCAGTATTTT
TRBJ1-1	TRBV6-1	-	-	CASRSWVLEFGAFF	TGTGCCAGCAGATCCTGGGTTTTGGAGTTCGGGGCTTTCTTT
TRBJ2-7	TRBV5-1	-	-	CASRGGTGNYEQYF	TGCGCCAGCAGAGGGGGGACGGGGAACTACGAGCAGTACTTC
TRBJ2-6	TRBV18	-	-	CASAEPGANVLTF	TGTGCCAGCGCTGAGCCTGGGGCCAACGTCCTGACTTTC
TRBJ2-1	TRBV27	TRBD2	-	CASSFERGCYNEQFF	TGTGCCAGCAGTTTTGAGCGGGGGTGCTACAATGAGCAGTTCTTC
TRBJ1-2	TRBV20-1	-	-	CSAAQQYGYTF	TGCAGTGCTGCTCAGCAGTATGGCTACACCTTC
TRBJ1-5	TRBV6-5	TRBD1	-	CASRGQGASQPQHF	TGTGCCAGCAGAGGACAGGGGGCAAGTCAGCCCCAGCATTTT
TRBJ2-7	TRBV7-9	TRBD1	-	CASSPQGPPSYEQYF	TGTGCCAGCAGCCCACAGGGGCCGCCCTCCTACGAGCAGTACTTC
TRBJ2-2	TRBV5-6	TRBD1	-	CASSLSPGQADTGELFF	TGTGCCAGCAGCTTGTCCCCCGGACAGGCGGACACCGGGGAGCTGTTTTTT
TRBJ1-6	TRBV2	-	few	CASSSAAGENSPLHF	TGTGCCAGCAGTTCCGCCGCAGGGGAAAATTCACCCCTCCACTTT
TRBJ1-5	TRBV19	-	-	CASSLGWDQPQHF	TGTGCCAGTAGCCTAGGGTGGGACCAGCCCCAGCATTTT
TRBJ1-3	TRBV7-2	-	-	CASSLDRITIYF	TGTGCCAGCAGCTTAGACAGAATAACCATATATTTT
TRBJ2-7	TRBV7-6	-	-	CASSLGISYEQYF	TGTGCCAGCAGCTTAGGGATCAGCTACGAGCAGTACTTC
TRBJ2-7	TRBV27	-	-	CASQVGGEGYEQYF	TGTGCCAGCCAAGTGGGGGGCGAAGGCTACGAGCAGTACTTC
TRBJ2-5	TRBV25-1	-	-	CASSRIRGETQYF	TGTGCCAGCAGTAGAATAAGGGGAGAGACCCAGTACTTC
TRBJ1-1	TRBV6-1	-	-	CASSEGGSGGTEAFF	TGTGCCAGCAGTGAAGGGGGGTCGGGCGGGACTGAAGCTTTCTTT
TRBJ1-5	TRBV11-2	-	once	CASSLSGYQPQHF	TGTGCCAGCAGCTTATCAGGGTATCAGCCCCAGCATTTT
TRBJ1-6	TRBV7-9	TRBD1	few	CASSSVGTGGNSPLHF	TGTGCCAGCAGCAGTGTGGGGACAGGGGGAAATTCACCCCTCCACTTT
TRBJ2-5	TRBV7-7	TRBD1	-	CASSTGTGGSETQYF	TGTGCTAGCAGCACCGGGACAGGGGGATCAGAGACCCAGTACTTC
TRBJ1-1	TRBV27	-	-	CASRGTSRGEAFF	TGTGCCAGCCGAGGGACATCCCGGGGTGAAGCTTTCTTT
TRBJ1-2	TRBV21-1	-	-	CASSHDRDRVGYTF	TGTGCCAGCAGCCACGATAGGGACAGGGTCGGCTACACCTTC
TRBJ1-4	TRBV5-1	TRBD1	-	CASSFTGQTNEKLFF	TGCGCCAGCAGCTTCACGGGACAGACAAATGAAAAACTGTTTTTT
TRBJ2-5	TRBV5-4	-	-	CASSLSRGETQYF	TGTGCCAGCAGCTTGTCGAGGGGCGAGACCCAGTACTTC
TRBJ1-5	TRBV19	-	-	CASSIREGQPQHF	TGTGCCAGTAGTATCAGGGAGGGCCAGCCCCAGCATTTT
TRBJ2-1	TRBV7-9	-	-	CASSLAIGTPSYNEQFF	TGTGCCAGCAGCTTAGCTATCGGGACACCCTCCTACAATGAGCAGTTCTTC
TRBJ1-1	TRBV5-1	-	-	CASSTQGLGTEAFF	TGCGCCAGCAGTACGCAGGGCTTAGGTACTGAAGCTTTCTTT
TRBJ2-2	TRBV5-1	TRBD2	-	CASRYSGGNTGELFF	TGCGCCAGCAGATACAGCGGGGGCAACACCGGGGAGCTGTTTTTT
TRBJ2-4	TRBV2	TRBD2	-	CASSEEYGGALGIQYF	TGTGCCAGCAGTGAAGAGTACGGGGGGGCCTTGGGCATTCAGTACTTC
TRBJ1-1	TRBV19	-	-	CASSISQGVGETPEAFF	TGTGCCAGTAGTATCAGTCAGGGCGTGGGGGAAACTCCTGAAGCTTTCTTT
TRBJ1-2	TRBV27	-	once	CASSFLGNKDDYGYTF	TGTGCCAGCAGTTTTTTGGGAAATAAGGATGACTATGGCTACACCTTC
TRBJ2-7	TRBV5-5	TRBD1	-	CASSPDGGQAYEQYF	TGTGCCAGCAGCCCTGACGGAGGACAGGCCTACGAGCAGTACTTC
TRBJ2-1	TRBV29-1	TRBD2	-	CSVERFGTSVLRHNEQFF	TGCAGCGTTGAAAGGTTTGGGACTAGCGTTCTAAGGCACAATGAGCAGTTCTTC